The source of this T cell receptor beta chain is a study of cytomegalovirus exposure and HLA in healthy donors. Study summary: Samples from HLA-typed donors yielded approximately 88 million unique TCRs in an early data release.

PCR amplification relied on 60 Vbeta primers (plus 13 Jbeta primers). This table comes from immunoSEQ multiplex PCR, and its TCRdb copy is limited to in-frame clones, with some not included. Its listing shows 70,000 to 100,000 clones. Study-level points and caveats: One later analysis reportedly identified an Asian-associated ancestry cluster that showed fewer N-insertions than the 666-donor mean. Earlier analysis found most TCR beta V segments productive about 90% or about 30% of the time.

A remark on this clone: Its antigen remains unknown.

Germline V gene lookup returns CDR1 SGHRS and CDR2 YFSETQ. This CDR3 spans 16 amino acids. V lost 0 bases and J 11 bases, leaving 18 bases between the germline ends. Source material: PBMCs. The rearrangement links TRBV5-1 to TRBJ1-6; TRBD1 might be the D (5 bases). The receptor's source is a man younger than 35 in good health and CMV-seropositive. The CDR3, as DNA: TGCGCCAGCAGCTTGGGGGTCGGTGGGGCTGAGGCACCCCTCCACTTT. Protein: CASSLGVGGAEAPLHF. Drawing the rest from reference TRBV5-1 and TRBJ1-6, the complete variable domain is KAGVTQTPRYLIKTRGQQVTLSCSPISGHRSVSWYQQTPGQGLQFLFEYFSETQRNKGNFPGRFSGRQFSNSRSEMNVSTLELGDSALYLCASSLGVGGAEAPLHFGNGTRLTVT.